The clone carrying this TCR beta chain has more than one count but fewer than ten. As yet, its antigen is unknown. The data are from a study of cytomegalovirus exposure and HLA in healthy donors. Overall study results and limits: High sensitivity and specificity were reportedly achieved when the classifier diagnosed cytomegalovirus status. It was assumed in the presence/absence analyses that sequencing depth was roughly uniform across donors. It was only CMV serostatus that was available as immune exposure information.

It was with 60 Vbeta and 13 Jbeta primers that the PCR ran. The method was immunoSEQ multiplex PCR; TCRdb's version includes in-frame clones alone and lacks a portion of them. The sample lists 150,000 to 200,000 clones, 85% seen once, with about 2.1% in the top ten. The TCR comes from a man aged 18-30 years in good health and CMV-seropositive. Sequenced input: PBMCs.

CDR3: CASSILDRAEQFF. CDR3 nucleotides: TGTGCCAGTAGTATCTTGGACAGGGCTGAGCAGTTCTTC. V usage is TRBV19 and J usage is TRBJ2-1; 8 bases map to TRBD1. The CDR3 spans 13 residues. The V gene's germline CDR1 is LNHDA and CDR2 SQIVND (reference sequence). J lost 9 bases, V lost 3 bases, and 4 bases had no gene match.